This entry lists 9 T cell receptor beta chains sequenced from one sample in a study of siplizumab effects on memory and regulatory T cells (dated by TCRdb to between 2018 and 2020). The library relied on the immunoSEQ multiplex PCR assay. The source is immuneACCESS, and TCRdb retained only in-frame sequences with V and J called. Part of the clones is not carried over; for the studies checked, unresolved V genes explain less than half of this, and the remainder is unexplained. Here the sample has approximately 10,000 clones; around 40% occur a single time. Of the sample, 8.5% to 9% falls within the top ten clones. Antigens of these TCRs are unknown. Cells in the mixed lymphocyte reaction were cultured together at 37 degrees C for around 6 days. The specimen was CFSE-low (dividing) CD4+ T cells sorted from an allogeneic mixed lymphocyte reaction. Source of these receptors: a human donor in good health; the cells came from an allogeneic mixed lymphocyte reaction.

In nucleotides, the CDR3 is TGTGCCAGCAGCGCAGCTAACGGGACGGCCTGGGGAAATACGCAGTATTTT. This gives the protein CASSAANGTAWGNTQYF. V usage is TRBV21-1 and J usage is TRBJ2-3. TRBV21-1 is shown as a pseudogene. This CDR3 contains 17 residues.

In this sample, this clone turned up a few times. The J gene is TRBJ1-1, the V gene TRBV19; possibly TRBD1 for D (5 bases). Trimming shortened V by 7 bases and J by 0 bases, and 12 bases separated the two germline ends. CDR1 LNHDA and CDR2 SQIVND come from the germline V gene (reference sequence). This CDR3 comprises 14 residues. The chain's CDR3 is CASNSGRLNTEAFF. CDR3 sequence (DNA): TGTGCCAGTAACTCGGGACGGCTGAACACTGAAGCTTTCTTT.

In this sample, this clone turned up a few times. The chain employs TRBV15 and TRBJ2-2, with TRBD1 as a possible D gene (6 bases). The V end was cut by 6 bases, the J end by 5 bases, with 22 bases between. The CDR3 totals 17 residues. From germline, CDR1 is LNHNV and CDR2 YYDKDF (reference sequence). DNA of the CDR3: TGTGCCACCAGTCCTGGGGTGGGGACAATAGTAACCGGGGAGCTGTTTTTT. As protein: CATSPGVGTIVTGELFF. Based on the CDR3 plus reference TRBV15 and TRBJ2-2, the full variable domain is DAMVIQNPRYQVTQFGKPVTLSCSQTLNHNVMYWYQQKSSQAPKLLFHYYDKDFNNEADTPDNFQSRRPNTSFCFLDIRSPGLGDTAMYLCATSPGVGTIVTGELFFGEGSRLTVL.

This chain uses TRBV7-2 with TRBJ2-6; TRBD1 matches at 7 bases. This CDR3 has 12 residues. With 5 bases clipped from V and 12 bases from J, the junction kept 4 bases outside the gene matches. Germline lookup yields CDR1 SGHTA and CDR2 FQGNSA. This chain's CDR3 is CASSPDRPVLTF. The CDR3 coding sequence is TGTGCCAGCAGCCCGGACAGGCCCGTCCTGACTTTC.

This clone is labeled as medium-sized. The genes are TRBV11-2 and TRBJ1-2; D remains ambiguous. From germline, CDR1 is SGHAT and CDR2 FQNNGV. V lost 5 bases and J 2 bases, leaving 9 bases between the germline ends. CDR3 length: 13 residues. CDR3 in DNA: TGTGCCAGCAGCCCCGACCTAAACTATGGCTACACCTTC. It yields the protein CASSPDLNYGYTF.

Relative to its sample, this clone is medium-sized. This sequence joins TRBV6-5 and TRBJ1-1; TRBD1 agrees at 9 bases. The CDR3 is 15 amino acids. V trimming: 5 bases; J trimming: 4 bases; junction bases outside the gene matches: 8. Per the germline V gene, CDR1 is MNHEY and CDR2 is SVGAGI. The chain's CDR3 is CASSPTTGGFTEAFF. The CDR3 nucleotides are TGTGCCAGCAGTCCCACGACAGGGGGTTTCACTGAAGCTTTCTTT.

This clone was observed once. The chain is built from TRBV19 and TRBJ1-3; tentative D call: TRBD1 (5 bases). V lost 6 bases to trimming and J lost 2 bases, with 14 bases between them. This CDR3 contains 15 residues. Germline V gene lookup returns CDR1 LNHDA and CDR2 SQIVND (reference sequence). As DNA, the CDR3 is TGTGCCAGTAGCGTTACAGGAAAGGCTGGAAACACCATATATTTT. It encodes CASSVTGKAGNTIYF.

V is TRBV28 and J is TRBJ2-1; D might be TRBD2 (6 bases). The CDR3 consists of 16 residues. Germline CDR1 and CDR2: MDHEN and SYDVKM. Trimming removed 2 bases at V and 4 bases at J, with 15 bases between. CDR3 DNA: TGTGCCAGCAGTTTAGCCGGGAGAGGGATGTACAATGAGCAGTTCTTC. Its protein is CASSLAGRGMYNEQFF.

This clone came up a few times. The rearrangement uses TRBV7-3 and TRBJ2-7; no definite D call. The V gene lost 2 bases and the J gene lost 0 bases, with 8 bases spanning the gap. CDR1 and CDR2 (germline): SGHTA, FQGTGA. This CDR3 has 14 amino acids. The CDR3 DNA follows: TGTGCCAGCAGCTTATCCAGAAGCTCCTACGAGCAGTACTTC. This sequence encodes CASSLSRSSYEQYF.